Listed below are T cell receptor beta chains from one sample, sequenced in a study of T cells in localized non-small cell lung cancer. Clones were read by immunoSEQ multiplex PCR, and TCRdb kept only the in-frame ones, dropping some. This sample has 30,000 or so clones, with around 92% found just once. Sequences were derived from peripheral blood mononuclear cells, sampled before any cancer treatment. Receptors were obtained from a woman aged 35 to 70 with stage III lung adenocarcinoma. Both conserved end residues are part of each CDR3. A D gene is named only where the DNA matches it firmly. Not every row has a clone size; where given, it reads once, few, many or a size class.

D gene	V gene	clone size	J gene	CDR3 protein	CDR3 DNA
NA	TRBV11-2	NA	TRBJ1-3	CASSSRTVSSGNTIYF	TGTGCCAGCAGCTCCAGGACGGTGAGCTCTGGAAACACCATATATTTT
NA	TRBV7-8	NA	TRBJ2-1	CASSFGPFSYNEQFF	TGTGCCAGCAGCTTTGGTCCCTTCTCCTACAATGAGCAGTTCTTC
NA	TRBV18	NA	TRBJ1-4	CASSPPSRVEKLFF	TGTGCCAGCTCACCACCAAGTCGTGTTGAAAAACTGTTTTTT
NA	TRBV7-8	NA	TRBJ2-5	CASSLAVQEGETQYF	TGTGCCAGCAGCTTAGCCGTACAGGAGGGAGAGACCCAGTACTTC
TRBD1	TRBV11-1	NA	TRBJ2-3	CASSLGPTGLTDTQYF	TGTGCCAGCAGCTTAGGGCCGACAGGGCTCACAGATACGCAGTATTTT
NA	TRBV7-2	NA	TRBJ2-1	CASSPAGLNYNEQFF	TGTGCCAGCAGCCCGGCGGGGTTAAACTACAATGAGCAGTTCTTC
TRBD1	TRBV6-1	once	TRBJ2-3	CASRRDRAEDTQYF	TGTGCCAGCCGGCGGGACAGGGCTGAAGATACGCAGTATTTT
NA	TRBV27	NA	TRBJ2-1	CASSFSVGGSYNEQFF	TGTGCCAGCAGTTTCTCGGTGGGGGGCTCCTACAATGAGCAGTTCTTC
NA	TRBV21-1	NA	TRBJ2-1	CASSTWDGLAGTSSYNEQFF	TGTGCCAGCAGCACCTGGGACGGACTAGCGGGAACCAGCTCCTACAATGAGCAGTTCTTC
NA	TRBV11-2	NA	TRBJ2-6	CASSLGVSGANVLTF	TGTGCCAGCAGCTTAGGTGTCTCTGGGGCCAACGTCCTGACTTTC
NA	TRBV18	NA	TRBJ2-3	CASSPQAPDTQYF	TGTGCCAGCTCACCACAGGCCCCAGATACGCAGTATTTT
NA	TRBV6-6	NA	TRBJ1-1	CASSLLGTMNTEAFF	TGTGCCAGCAGTCTCTTAGGGACCATGAACACTGAAGCTTTCTTT
NA	TRBV19	NA	TRBJ2-1	CASSIIGGTGTSHNEQFF	TGTGCCAGTAGTATAATCGGGGGAACCGGGACTTCGCACAATGAGCAGTTCTTC
NA	TRBV7-9	NA	TRBJ1-1	CASTGTALNTEAFF	TGTGCCAGCACTGGGACCGCGTTGAACACTGAAGCTTTCTTT
NA	TRBV6-9	NA	TRBJ2-6	CASSLGRLRQSRANVLTF	TGTGCCAGCAGTCTGGGCCGGCTACGACAAAGTCGGGCCAACGTCCTGACTTTC
TRBD2	TRBV19	NA	TRBJ2-3	CASSQSGGGTDTQYF	TGTGCCAGTAGCCAAAGCGGGGGGGGCACAGATACGCAGTATTTT
NA	TRBV21-1	NA	TRBJ2-7	CASSPYEQYF	TGTGCCAGCAGCCCCTACGAGCAGTACTTC
NA	TRBV6-6	NA	TRBJ1-2	CASSASGTPGSYTF	TGTGCCAGCAGTGCGTCCGGGACACCTGGGAGCTACACCTTC
NA	TRBV7-9	NA	TRBJ2-5	CASSLVGTQETQYF	TGTGCCAGCAGCTTAGTGGGGACCCAAGAGACCCAGTACTTC
TRBD1	TRBV19	NA	TRBJ2-3	CASSILPGQGTDTQYF	TGTGCCAGTAGTATCCTACCTGGACAGGGAACAGATACGCAGTATTTT
TRBD1	TRBV30	NA	TRBJ2-7	CAWTPRDSTYEQYF	TGTGCCTGGACACCCCGGGACAGCACCTACGAGCAGTACTTC
NA	TRBV5-1	NA	TRBJ2-1	CASSLVADFSYNEQFF	TGCGCCAGCAGCTTGGTCGCGGATTTCTCCTACAATGAGCAGTTCTTC
NA	TRBV7-2	NA	TRBJ2-5	CASSPVRGGTQYF	TGTGCCAGCAGCCCTGTCCGAGGGGGGACCCAGTACTTC
NA	TRBV9	NA	TRBJ2-5	CASSVEGEGWETQYF	TGTGCCAGCAGCGTAGAAGGCGAGGGCTGGGAGACCCAGTACTTC
NA	TRBV5-6	NA	TRBJ2-7	CASSLAGRARHEQYF	TGTGCCAGCAGCCTGGCCGGTAGAGCCAGACACGAGCAGTACTTC
NA	TRBV27	NA	TRBJ1-2	CASTGADSRGYTF	TGTGCCAGCACCGGGGCCGACAGTCGTGGCTACACCTTC